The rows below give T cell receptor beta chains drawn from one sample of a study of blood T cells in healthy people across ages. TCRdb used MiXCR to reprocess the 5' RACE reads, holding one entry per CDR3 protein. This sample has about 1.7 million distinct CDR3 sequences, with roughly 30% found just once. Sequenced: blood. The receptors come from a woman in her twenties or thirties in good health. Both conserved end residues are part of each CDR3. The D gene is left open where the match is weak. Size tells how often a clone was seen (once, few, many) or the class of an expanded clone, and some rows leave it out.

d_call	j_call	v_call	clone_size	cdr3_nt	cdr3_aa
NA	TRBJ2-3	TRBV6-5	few	TGTGCCAGCACTCTGCTGAGGGAGTACGGAGATACGCAGTATTTT	CASTLLREYGDTQYF
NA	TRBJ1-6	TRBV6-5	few	TGTGCCAGCAGCCGCGGGGCAAGACCTTCACCCCTCCACTTT	CASSRGARPSPLHF
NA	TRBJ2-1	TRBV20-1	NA	TGCAGTGCTAGAGATGGGAGCAGGGGGGCCCGGGAGCAGTTCTTC	CSARDGSRGAREQFF
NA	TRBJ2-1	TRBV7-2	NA	TGTGCCAGCAGCCTAGAGGCGCGGGCCGGTGAGCAGTTCTTC	CASSLEARAGEQFF
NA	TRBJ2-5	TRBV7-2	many	TGTGCCAGCAGCCTAACGTCCTTAGAGACCCAGTACTTC	CASSLTSLETQYF
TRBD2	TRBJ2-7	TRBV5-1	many	TGCGCCAGCAGCCAGGGGACTAGCGACTACGAGCAGTACTTC	CASSQGTSDYEQYF
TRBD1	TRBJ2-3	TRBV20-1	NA	TGCAGTGCGGAGACAGGGGCCCCAGATACGCAGTATTTT	CSAETGAPDTQYF
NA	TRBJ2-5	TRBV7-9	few	TGTGCCAGCAGCTTAGCGTTCCAAAAGACCCAGTACTTC	CASSLAFQKTQYF
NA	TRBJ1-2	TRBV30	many	TGTGCCTGGGGACTGCGAAATGGCTACACCTTC	CAWGLRNGYTF
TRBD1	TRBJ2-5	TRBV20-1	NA	TGCAGTGCTAGGACAGGGGGCTACGGGCAGTACTTC	CSARTGGYGQYF
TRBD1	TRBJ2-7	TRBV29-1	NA	TGCAGCGCTGAATCGTCGGGACAGACCTACGAGCAGTACTTC	CSAESSGQTYEQYF
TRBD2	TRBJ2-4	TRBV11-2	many	TGTGCCAGCAGCCCCACCTCCGGGACTAGCGCGATAATAGCCAAAAACATTCAGTACTTC	CASSPTSGTSAIIAKNIQYF
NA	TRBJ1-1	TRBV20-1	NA	TGCAGTGCTAGCAACAGGGTTCTGCCTGAAGCTTTCTTT	CSASNRVLPEAFF
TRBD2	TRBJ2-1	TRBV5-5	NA	TGTGCCAGCAGCGAGGGACTATACATCAATGAGCAGTTCTTC	CASSEGLYINEQFF
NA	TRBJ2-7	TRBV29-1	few	TGCAGCGTCTATGGGCGGGACGGGAACGAGCAGTACTTC	CSVYGRDGNEQYF
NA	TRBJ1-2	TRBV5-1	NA	TGCGCCAGCAGCTCCTCTCTGACAGACTATGGCTACACCTTC	CASSSSLTDYGYTF
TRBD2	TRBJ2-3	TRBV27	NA	TGTGCCAGCAGTGCGGGACTAGGTACGCAGTATTTT	CASSAGLGTQYF
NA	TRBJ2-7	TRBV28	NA	TGTGCCAGCAGTTTATCGAACAGAGCCGAGCAGTACTTC	CASSLSNRAEQYF
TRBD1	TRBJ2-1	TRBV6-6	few	TGTGCCAGCACCTACGGGGGGACAGGGGGCTACAATGAGCAGTTCTTC	CASTYGGTGGYNEQFF
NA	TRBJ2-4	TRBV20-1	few	TGCAGTGCTAGAGTCCCCAGGGGAGAAAACATTCAGTACTTC	CSARVPRGENIQYF
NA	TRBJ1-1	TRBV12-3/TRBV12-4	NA	TGTGCCAGCCGAAGAGGTACAGGGCGCCCTGAAGCTTTCTTT	CASRRGTGRPEAFF
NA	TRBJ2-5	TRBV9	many	TGTGCCAGCAGTGTGGGGGGAGAGACCCAGTACTTC	CASSVGGETQYF
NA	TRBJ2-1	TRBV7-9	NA	TGTGCCAGCAGCACAACCGGGACATCTGAGCAGTTCTTC	CASSTTGTSEQFF
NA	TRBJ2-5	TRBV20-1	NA	TGCAGTGCGATGTGGAGGGCAGGGTCCGAGACCCAGTACTTC	CSAMWRAGSETQYF
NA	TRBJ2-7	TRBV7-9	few	TGTGCCAGCAGCTTAAGCATGGACCGCCACGAGCAGTACTTC	CASSLSMDRHEQYF
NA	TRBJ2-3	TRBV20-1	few	TGCAGTGCTAGACTAGCGCCAAGGGAAGATACGCAGTATTTT	CSARLAPREDTQYF
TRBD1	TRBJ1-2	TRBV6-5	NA	TGTGCCAGCAGTACGCGGACAGGGCCGTCTAACTATGGCTACACCTTC	CASSTRTGPSNYGYTF
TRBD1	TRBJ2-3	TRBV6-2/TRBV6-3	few	TGTGCCAGCACCGAACAGGGGAGAACAGATACGCAGTATTTT	CASTEQGRTDTQYF
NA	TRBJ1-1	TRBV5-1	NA	TGCGCCAGCAGCTTGGGCAATCGAATCCCACGGGAGAACACTGAAGCTTTCTTT	CASSLGNRIPRENTEAFF
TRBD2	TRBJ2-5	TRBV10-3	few	TGTGCCATCAGTGGACTAGCGGGACAAGAGACCCAGTACTTC	CAISGLAGQETQYF
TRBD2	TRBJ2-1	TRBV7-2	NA	TGTGCCAGCAGCTTAGCTGGCGGGAGGACCTACAATGAGCAGTTCTTC	CASSLAGGRTYNEQFF
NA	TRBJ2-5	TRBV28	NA	TGTGCCAGCCTCCCTTACTACCGCCACTGGGGAGAGACCCAGTACTTC	CASLPYYRHWGETQYF
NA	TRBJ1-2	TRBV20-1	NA	TGCAGTGCTACGAGGGATTCTAACTATGGCTACACCTTC	CSATRDSNYGYTF
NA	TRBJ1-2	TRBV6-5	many	TGTGCCAGCAGCCTCGTCGGGGGCGGGAACTATGGCTACACCTTC	CASSLVGGGNYGYTF
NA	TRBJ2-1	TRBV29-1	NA	TGCAGCGTTGGCCAGGACTATACCTACAATGAACAGTTCTTC	CSVGQDYTYNEQFF
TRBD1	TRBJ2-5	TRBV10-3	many	TGTGCCAGCGCTTCACGAGGGACAGAATTAACAGAGACCCAGTACTTC	CASASRGTELTETQYF
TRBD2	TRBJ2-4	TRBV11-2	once	TGTGCCAGCAGCTTGCACCCGGGACTAGCGGGGGTTCAGTACTTC	CASSLHPGLAGVQYF
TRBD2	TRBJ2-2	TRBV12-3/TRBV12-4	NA	TGTGCCAGCAGAGTAGCGGGAGCGTCCACCGGGGAGCTGTTTTTT	CASRVAGASTGELFF
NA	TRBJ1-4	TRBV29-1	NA	TGCAGCGTGGTCCGGGTCAGCAATGAAAAACTGTTTTTT	CSVVRVSNEKLFF
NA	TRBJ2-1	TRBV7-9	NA	TGTGCCAGCACCCTCCCGGACGAGTACAATGAGCAGTTCTTC	CASTLPDEYNEQFF